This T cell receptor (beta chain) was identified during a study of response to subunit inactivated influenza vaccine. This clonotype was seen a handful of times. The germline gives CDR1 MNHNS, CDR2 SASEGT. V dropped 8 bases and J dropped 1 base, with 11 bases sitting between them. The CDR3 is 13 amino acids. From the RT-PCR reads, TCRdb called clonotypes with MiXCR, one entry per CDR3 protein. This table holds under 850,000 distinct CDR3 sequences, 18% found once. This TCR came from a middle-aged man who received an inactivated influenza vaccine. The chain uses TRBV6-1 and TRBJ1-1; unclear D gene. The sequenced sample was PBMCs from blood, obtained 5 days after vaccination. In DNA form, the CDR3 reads TGTGCCAGCGAAAGACTCAGGAACACTGAAGCTTTCTTT. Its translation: CASERLRNTEAFF.